This T cell receptor beta chain was identified during a study of T-cell memory formation after mild COVID-19. From 5'RACE with constant-segment primers came TCR alpha and TCR beta cDNA libraries that carried sample barcodes and UMIs. MiXCR, run by TCRdb on the 5' RACE reads, gives a single entry per CDR3 protein. The sample yields hundreds of thousands of distinct CDR3 sequences, roughly 21% seen once. V lost 3 bases and J 2 bases, leaving 3 bases between the germline ends. Germline assignment: CDR1 MNHNY and CDR2 SVGAGI (reference sequence). The CDR3 runs 12 residues. The V call is TRBV6-6, the J call TRBJ2-3; D remains ambiguous. The source is an adult woman who had mild COVID-19 (a few samples of this study predate the infection). Cell type and time point are not known. The sequencing input was PBMCs or a T cell subset sorted from them (not recorded which). CDR3 protein: CASSYYTDTQYF. The CDR3 nucleotides are TGTGCCAGCAGTTATTACACAGATACGCAGTATTTT.